This T cell receptor (beta chain) was found in a study of control samples from healthy donors and cancer patients. The assay was immunoSEQ multiplex PCR, and TCRdb's table has in-frame clones only and misses some. The data show 130,000 or so clones, 92% seen once. The V gene's germline CDR1 is PRHDT and CDR2 FYEKMQ (reference sequence). The CDR3 extends over 16 amino acids. The V and J ends lost 1 base and 7 bases respectively, with 19 bases between them. V and J are TRBV13 and TRBJ1-1, with D possibly TRBD1 on 5 matching bases. Sequencing was carried out using blood. The TCR comes from a young man in good health. The CDR3: CASSLVAGTIEHEAFF. The CDR3 region has the DNA TGTGCCAGCAGCTTAGTCGCTGGGACGATAGAACATGAAGCTTTCTTT.